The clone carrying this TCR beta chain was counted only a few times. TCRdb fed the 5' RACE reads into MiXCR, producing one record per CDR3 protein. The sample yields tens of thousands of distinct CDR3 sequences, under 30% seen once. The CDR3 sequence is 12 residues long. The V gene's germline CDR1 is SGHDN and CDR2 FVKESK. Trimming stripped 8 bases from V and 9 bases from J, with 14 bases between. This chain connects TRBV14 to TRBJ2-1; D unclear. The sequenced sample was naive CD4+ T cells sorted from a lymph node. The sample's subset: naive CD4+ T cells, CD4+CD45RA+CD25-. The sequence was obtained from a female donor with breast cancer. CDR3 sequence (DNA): TGTGCCAGCGTGATCGTATCGGGTGAGCAGTTCTTC. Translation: CASVIVSGEQFF.